This is a list of T cell receptor beta chains from one sample in a study of blood T cell repertoires in COVID-19. This table comes from immunoSEQ multiplex PCR, and its TCRdb copy is limited to in-frame clones, with some not included. The table includes about 200,000 clones, about nine tenths detected once. The sample consisted of peripheral blood. Source of these receptors: a woman between 50 and 59 years old with acute or convalescent COVID-19. Each CDR3 is given with its conserved first and last residue. The order of the fields is clone size, J gene, V gene, D gene, CDR3 DNA, CDR3 protein. The D gene is left open where the match is weak. Expanded clones get a size class; other rows say once, few or many, or leave the size out.

-,TRBJ2-7,TRBV2,-,TGTGCCAGCAGTCCCGATTGGGGCTCCTCCTACGAGCAGTACTTC,CASSPDWGSSYEQYF
-,TRBJ2-2,TRBV18,-,TGTGCCAGCTCACCTCAGGGATCCGGGGAGCTGTTTTTT,CASSPQGSGELFF
-,TRBJ2-1,TRBV7-3,TRBD2,TGTGCCAGCAGCCTGACTAGCGGGAACTACAATGAGCAGTTCTTC,CASSLTSGNYNEQFF
-,TRBJ2-3,TRBV30,-,TGTGCCTGGAGTGGCGGGGGCGCGGATACGCAGTATTTT,CAWSGGGADTQYF
-,TRBJ2-3,TRBV7-2,TRBD2,TGTGCCAGCAGCTTAGAGAGCGGGGGGGGAGATACGCAGTATTTT,CASSLESGGGDTQYF
-,TRBJ2-7,TRBV12-5,-,TGTGCTAGTGGCGCCGCGCCGCAAGAGCAGTACTTC,CASGAAPQEQYF
-,TRBJ2-1,TRBV7-9,-,TGTGCCAGCAGCCCCGGGGTAGCGGTAAATGAGCAGTTCTTC,CASSPGVAVNEQFF
-,TRBJ2-2,TRBV5-1,TRBD2,TGCGCCAGCAGCTTGACCGGGACTAGCAACACCGGGGAGCTGTTTTTT,CASSLTGTSNTGELFF
-,TRBJ2-1,TRBV7-8,TRBD2,TGTGCCAGCAGCCCAGGGGGACTAGCGCCTGAGCAGTTCTTC,CASSPGGLAPEQFF
-,TRBJ1-4,TRBV6-5,-,TGTGCCAGCTCCATCGGGGCAGGGGCCGAAAAACTGTTTTTT,CASSIGAGAEKLFF
-,TRBJ1-5,TRBV18,TRBD1,TGTGCCAGCTCACCCCGTGGACAGGGCGGAAATCAGCCCCAGCATTTT,CASSPRGQGGNQPQHF
-,TRBJ2-3,TRBV3-1/TRBV3-2,-,TGTGCCAGCAGCCAATACCGGAGAGATACGCAGTATTTT,CASSQYRRDTQYF
-,TRBJ1-1,TRBV5-6,TRBD1,TGTGCCAGCAGCTTTTTAGACAGGGGGCAGACTGAAGCTTTCTTT,CASSFLDRGQTEAFF
-,TRBJ1-1,TRBV11-2,TRBD1,TGTGCCAGCAGCAAGACAGGGGTGGACACTGAAGCTTTCTTT,CASSKTGVDTEAFF
-,TRBJ2-1,TRBV5-3,TRBD2,TGTGCCAGAAGTGAACCCGCTAGCGGGGGGAGCGATGAGCAGTTCTTC,CARSEPASGGSDEQFF
-,TRBJ1-2,TRBV2,TRBD1,TGTGCCAGCAAAACACAGGGGGCGGTTGGAGGCTACACCTTC,CASKTQGAVGGYTF
-,TRBJ2-1,TRBV10-3,TRBD2,TGTGCCATCACGAGGGAGGTAGCGGGAGGGAGTGAGCAGTTCTTC,CAITREVAGGSEQFF
-,TRBJ1-4,TRBV18,TRBD1,TGTGCCAGCTCACCGGGACAGGGGATTAATGAAAAACTGTTTTTT,CASSPGQGINEKLFF
-,TRBJ2-3,TRBV7-8,TRBD1,TGTGCCAGCAGCGGGGACAGAGGATCCCTGGATACGCAGTATTTT,CASSGDRGSLDTQYF
once,TRBJ2-1,TRBV30,TRBD1,TGTGCCTGGAGTCCAGGGGGCCGTGAGCAGTTCTTC,CAWSPGGREQFF
-,TRBJ1-1,TRBV6-1,-,TGTGCCAGCAGTGAAGCTCAGAAGAACACTGAAGCTTTCTTT,CASSEAQKNTEAFF
once,TRBJ1-5,TRBV27,TRBD1,TGTGCCAGCAGTTTAAAGCCACAGGGGGCTAGCAATCAGCCCCAGCATTTT,CASSLKPQGASNQPQHF
once,TRBJ2-5,TRBV6-2/TRBV6-3,TRBD1,TGTGCCAGCAGTTACCCGTGGACAGGGCAAGAGACCCAGTACTTC,CASSYPWTGQETQYF
-,TRBJ2-1,TRBV11-3,TRBD2,TGTGCCAGCAGCCCTAGCGGGAGGGCTTCCAATGAGCAGTTCTTC,CASSPSGRASNEQFF
-,TRBJ2-1,TRBV20-1,TRBD2,TGCAGTGCTAGTTTTAGCGGGGGAGTCAATGAGCAGTTCTTC,CSASFSGGVNEQFF
-,TRBJ2-1,TRBV5-1,-,TGCGCCAGCAGCATAGAACGTGAGCAGTTCTTC,CASSIEREQFF
-,TRBJ2-4,TRBV27,-,TGTGCCAGCAGTTTAGCCGGGTTAGCCAAAAACATTCAGTACTTC,CASSLAGLAKNIQYF
-,TRBJ2-5,TRBV7-2,-,TGTGCCAGCAGACGCCAGCGGGAAGAGACCCAGTACTTC,CASRRQREETQYF
few,TRBJ2-2,TRBV7-2,-,TGTGCCAGCAGCTTCGACTACCTAAACACCGGGGAGCTGTTTTTT,CASSFDYLNTGELFF
-,TRBJ2-5,TRBV10-2,TRBD2,TGCGCCAGCAACACACCCGGGACTAGCGGGAAAGAGACCCAGTACTTC,CASNTPGTSGKETQYF
-,TRBJ1-6,TRBV5-1,-,TGCGCCAGCAGCCCGCGGCCGGATTCACCCCTCCACTTT,CASSPRPDSPLHF
few,TRBJ2-2,TRBV3-1/TRBV3-2,-,TGTGCCAGCAGCCAAGAAGCCGGGACCGGGGAGCTGTTTTTT,CASSQEAGTGELFF
-,TRBJ1-6,TRBV18,TRBD1,TGTGCCAGCTCACCTCGAGAACCGGGACAGAATAATTCACCCCTCCACTTT,CASSPREPGQNNSPLHF
-,TRBJ1-5,TRBV12-3/TRBV12-4,TRBD1,TGTGCCAGCAGCCGGACAGGGGGCCAGCCCCAGCATTTT,CASSRTGGQPQHF
-,TRBJ1-1,TRBV12-3/TRBV12-4,-,TGTGCCAGCAGTTTACTGGGAGGCACTGAAGCTTTCTTT,CASSLLGGTEAFF
-,TRBJ1-2,TRBV6-4,TRBD1,TGTGCCAGCAGTGTTACTGACAGGGTTCCTAACTATGGCTACACCTTC,CASSVTDRVPNYGYTF
-,TRBJ2-7,TRBV3-1/TRBV3-2,TRBD2,TGTGCCAGCAGCCAAGGGGCGGGAGTAGGGGAGCAGTACTTC,CASSQGAGVGEQYF
-,TRBJ2-7,TRBV11-2,TRBD2,TGTGCCAGCAGCCCCCGACTAGCGGGAGGAATAAGGGAGCAGTACTTC,CASSPRLAGGIREQYF
-,TRBJ2-5,TRBV19,-,TGTGCCAGTAGTATAGATAAGACAATTCAAGAGACCCAGTACTTC,CASSIDKTIQETQYF
-,TRBJ1-2,TRBV5-8,-,TGTGCCAGCAGCTCGGACAGCTATGGCTACACCTTC,CASSSDSYGYTF
-,TRBJ2-7,TRBV4-3,-,TGCGCCAGCAGCGGGGACACGGGTTACGAGCAGTACTTC,CASSGDTGYEQYF
-,TRBJ2-3,TRBV21-1,-,TGTGCCAGGCAGCCTGGTCGGCGGGGGGGCCCCACAGATACGCAGTATTTT,CARQPGRRGGPTDTQYF
-,TRBJ1-1,TRBV5-8,-,TGTGCCAGCAGCTCAATACAGGGATTAAACACTGAAGCTTTCTTT,CASSSIQGLNTEAFF
few,TRBJ1-1,TRBV5-1,-,TGCGCCAGCAGCTTGGCACAGCCGAACACTGAAGCTTTCTTT,CASSLAQPNTEAFF
-,TRBJ2-7,TRBV6-9,TRBD1,TGTGCCAGCAGTTCCCGGACAGGGATCAGGTACGAGCAGTACTTC,CASSSRTGIRYEQYF
once,TRBJ2-3,TRBV10-2,-,TGCGCCAGCAGTGAGCGCGTCACTAGCACAGATACGCAGTATTTT,CASSERVTSTDTQYF
few,TRBJ2-1,TRBV6-5,-,TGTGCCAGCAGACTAGGGGGAGAGGATGAGCAGTTCTTC,CASRLGGEDEQFF
-,TRBJ2-7,TRBV5-1,TRBD2,TGCGCCAGCAGCCCCGGGGGGCTAGCGGGGCACTACGAGCAGTACTTC,CASSPGGLAGHYEQYF